Listed below are T cell receptor beta chains from one sample, sequenced in a study of T cells in Graves' hyperthyroidism and ophthalmopathy. TCRdb processed the multiplex PCR reads anew with MiXCR; each CDR3 protein has one entry. Of some 760,000 distinct CDR3 sequences listed, 12% to 15% are singletons. Sequenced input: blood. These receptors were obtained from a woman aged 18 to 35 with Graves' hyperthyroidism. Both conserved end residues are part of each CDR3. Each record gives: J gene, V gene, D gene, CDR3 protein. The D gene is left open where the match is weak.

j_call: TRBJ2-4
v_call: TRBV4-3
d_call: TRBD2
cdr3_aa: CASSQELAGGPWDIQYF

j_call: TRBJ2-7
v_call: TRBV2
d_call: TRBD1
cdr3_aa: CASRGQGVREQYF

j_call: TRBJ2-5
v_call: TRBV7-9
d_call: .
cdr3_aa: CASSLIPAEEETQYF

j_call: TRBJ2-6
v_call: TRBV12-3/TRBV12-4
d_call: TRBD1
cdr3_aa: CASRFRDSALGANVLTF

j_call: TRBJ1-5
v_call: TRBV2
d_call: .
cdr3_aa: CASSERGERQPQHF

j_call: TRBJ1-6
v_call: TRBV4-1
d_call: .
cdr3_aa: CASSQAAAAGGDSPLHF

j_call: TRBJ2-3
v_call: TRBV4-2
d_call: .
cdr3_aa: CASSQELAPASTDTQYF

j_call: TRBJ1-1
v_call: TRBV10-3
d_call: .
cdr3_aa: CAISESTDTEAFF

j_call: TRBJ2-1
v_call: TRBV5-1
d_call: .
cdr3_aa: CASKEQAGTYNEQFF

j_call: TRBJ1-3
v_call: TRBV7-9
d_call: .
cdr3_aa: CASSPRLPGHSNSGNTIYF

j_call: TRBJ2-3
v_call: TRBV28
d_call: TRBD2
cdr3_aa: CASRSGGPLDTQYF

j_call: TRBJ2-3
v_call: TRBV5-1
d_call: .
cdr3_aa: CASGRGNPDTQYF

j_call: TRBJ2-5
v_call: TRBV6-1
d_call: TRBD1
cdr3_aa: CASTMTGQETQYF

j_call: TRBJ1-6
v_call: TRBV15
d_call: TRBD1
cdr3_aa: CATSSGDRAYNSPLHF

j_call: TRBJ2-5
v_call: TRBV11-2
d_call: .
cdr3_aa: CASSLRAAINLETQYF

j_call: TRBJ2-3
v_call: TRBV6-1
d_call: TRBD2
cdr3_aa: CASSLSGGASTDTQYF

j_call: TRBJ1-1
v_call: TRBV7-9
d_call: TRBD1
cdr3_aa: CASSSQGTAAEAFF

j_call: TRBJ2-7
v_call: TRBV2
d_call: .
cdr3_aa: CASREGPQRTYERYF

j_call: TRBJ2-1
v_call: TRBV20-1
d_call: TRBD2
cdr3_aa: CSAIMGSGGSEYEQFF

j_call: TRBJ2-3
v_call: TRBV20-1
d_call: TRBD2
cdr3_aa: CSARDRRKLAGAGTDTQYF

j_call: TRBJ1-5
v_call: TRBV7-3
d_call: TRBD1
cdr3_aa: CASSLSASQQGRNNQPQHF

j_call: TRBJ1-5
v_call: TRBV20-1
d_call: .
cdr3_aa: CSASPRTLVGQPQHF

j_call: TRBJ2-4
v_call: TRBV4-1
d_call: .
cdr3_aa: CASSQAQGTKNIQYF

j_call: TRBJ2-3
v_call: TRBV2
d_call: .
cdr3_aa: CASSEGRLVAGPDTQYF

j_call: TRBJ2-1
v_call: TRBV29-1
d_call: TRBD2
cdr3_aa: CSVGLAGDFYNEQFF

j_call: TRBJ1-2
v_call: TRBV27
d_call: TRBD1
cdr3_aa: CASSPDRDSYGYTF

j_call: TRBJ1-1
v_call: TRBV5-4
d_call: .
cdr3_aa: CASSLPQRGGGTEAFF

j_call: TRBJ2-7
v_call: TRBV30
d_call: .
cdr3_aa: CAWNRDVSYEQYF

j_call: TRBJ1-3
v_call: TRBV27
d_call: .
cdr3_aa: CASSSSTTGNTIYF

j_call: TRBJ2-5
v_call: TRBV18
d_call: TRBD1
cdr3_aa: CASSPDRGLSETQYF

j_call: TRBJ1-5
v_call: TRBV6-5
d_call: .
cdr3_aa: CASSYNRQLNQPQHF

j_call: TRBJ2-5
v_call: TRBV20-1
d_call: .
cdr3_aa: CSARDGGNQYF

j_call: TRBJ2-1
v_call: TRBV12-3/TRBV12-4
d_call: .
cdr3_aa: CASSLYGENEQFF

j_call: TRBJ2-3
v_call: TRBV24-1
d_call: .
cdr3_aa: CATSDPGGGVSTDTQYF

j_call: TRBJ2-1
v_call: TRBV7-2
d_call: .
cdr3_aa: CASSLIVVGIPYNEQFF

j_call: TRBJ2-1
v_call: TRBV11-2
d_call: .
cdr3_aa: CASGTGLASYNEQFF

j_call: TRBJ2-7
v_call: TRBV7-9
d_call: .
cdr3_aa: CASSPGGGDGLHEQYF

j_call: TRBJ2-5
v_call: TRBV28
d_call: .
cdr3_aa: CASSLRVSETQYF

j_call: TRBJ2-7
v_call: TRBV20-1
d_call: .
cdr3_aa: CSARPAIYEQYF

j_call: TRBJ2-1
v_call: TRBV7-2
d_call: TRBD2
cdr3_aa: CASSLRLALDNEQFF

j_call: TRBJ2-1
v_call: TRBV6-1
d_call: .
cdr3_aa: CASSGDRISDHEQFF